This TCR beta chain was identified during a study of blood T cell repertoires in COVID-19. The CDR3 has 17 residues. Germline V CDR1 and CDR2: SGHVS, FQNEAQ. The ends lost 1 base at V and 5 bases at J; junction bases unmatched: 6. The data were produced by immunoSEQ multiplex PCR, yet TCRdb's version contains in-frame clones alone and is incomplete. The repertoire holds approximately 120,000 clones, with around 86% as singletons. Source material: peripheral blood. The receptor was derived from a human donor in a cohort sampled during active COVID-19. The chain carries TRBV7-8 and TRBJ2-1, with TRBD2 matching 12 bases. The CDR3 sequence: CASSLVPRTSGNNEQFF. The CDR3, as DNA: TGTGCCAGCAGCTTAGTACCTCGGACTAGCGGGAACAATGAGCAGTTCTTC.